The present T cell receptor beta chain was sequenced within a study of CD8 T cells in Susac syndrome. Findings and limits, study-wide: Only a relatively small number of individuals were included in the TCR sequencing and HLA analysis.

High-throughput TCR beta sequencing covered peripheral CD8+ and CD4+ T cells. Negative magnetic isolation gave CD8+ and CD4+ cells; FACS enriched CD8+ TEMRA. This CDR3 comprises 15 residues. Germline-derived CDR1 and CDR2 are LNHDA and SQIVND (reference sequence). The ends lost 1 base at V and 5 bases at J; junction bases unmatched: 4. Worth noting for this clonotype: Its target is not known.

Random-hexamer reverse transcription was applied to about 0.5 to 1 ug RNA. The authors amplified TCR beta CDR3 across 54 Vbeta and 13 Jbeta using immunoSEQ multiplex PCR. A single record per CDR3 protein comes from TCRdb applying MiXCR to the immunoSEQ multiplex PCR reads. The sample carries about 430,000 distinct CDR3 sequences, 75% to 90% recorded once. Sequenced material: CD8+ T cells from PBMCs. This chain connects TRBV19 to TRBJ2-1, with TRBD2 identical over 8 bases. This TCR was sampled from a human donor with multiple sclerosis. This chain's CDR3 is CASSIGLGLDNEQFF. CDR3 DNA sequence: TGTGCCAGTAGTATAGGACTGGGACTAGACAATGAGCAGTTCTTC.